A selection of T cell receptor beta chains follows, all from one sample in a study of graft-versus-host responses after intestinal transplantation. No antigen has been identified for these receptors. Data came from immunoSEQ multiplex PCR; TCRdb stores just in-frame clones and leaves some out. The sample yields 100,000 or so clones, about 90% seen once. Source: unstimulated CD4+ T cells sorted from spleen or lymph node cells, taken before transplant. The receptors originated from a human donor who was the organ donor for an intestinal transplant. The CDR3 runs from the conserved cysteine through the conserved F or W. Each record gives: J gene, D gene, V gene, clone size, CDR3 DNA, CDR3 protein. D genes are given only for firm matches. Clone size, where shown, is once, few, many, or a class for clones that have expanded.

j_call: TRBJ2-1; d_call: TRBD2; v_call: TRBV10-3; clone_size: .; cdr3_nt: TGTGCCATCAGTGTACTAGCGGGGGGGGGTAATGAGCAGTTCTTC; cdr3_aa: CAISVLAGGGNEQFF
j_call: TRBJ2-5; d_call: .; v_call: TRBV18; clone_size: .; cdr3_nt: TGTGCCAGCTCACGGACAGATCAAGAGACCCAGTACTTC; cdr3_aa: CASSRTDQETQYF
j_call: TRBJ1-1; d_call: .; v_call: TRBV6-6; clone_size: .; cdr3_nt: TGTGCCAGCAGTTACTCGCTTTTAAGGGGGGGCACTGAAGCTTTCTTT; cdr3_aa: CASSYSLLRGGTEAFF
j_call: TRBJ1-6; d_call: .; v_call: TRBV7-9; clone_size: .; cdr3_nt: TGTGCCAGCAGCTTATTAGTACGGCGGAATAATTCACCCCTCCACTTT; cdr3_aa: CASSLLVRRNNSPLHF
j_call: TRBJ1-1; d_call: .; v_call: TRBV11-3; clone_size: .; cdr3_nt: TGTGCCAGCAGCTTCTCTGACAGTGACTCTGAAGCTTTCTTT; cdr3_aa: CASSFSDSDSEAFF
j_call: TRBJ2-4; d_call: .; v_call: TRBV30; clone_size: .; cdr3_nt: TGTGCCTGGAGTGAGGGTATTACCAAAAACATTCAGTACTTC; cdr3_aa: CAWSEGITKNIQYF
j_call: TRBJ1-2; d_call: .; v_call: TRBV30; clone_size: .; cdr3_nt: TGTGCCTGGACAAGGGGACTCTATGGCTACACCTTC; cdr3_aa: CAWTRGLYGYTF
j_call: TRBJ2-4; d_call: TRBD1; v_call: TRBV6-5; clone_size: .; cdr3_nt: TGTGCCAGCAGTAGAGGGACAGAACTAAACATTCAGTACTTC; cdr3_aa: CASSRGTELNIQYF
j_call: TRBJ1-3; d_call: TRBD1; v_call: TRBV19; clone_size: .; cdr3_nt: TGTGCCAGTAGTGTCCACAGGGGATCTGGAAACACCATATATTTT; cdr3_aa: CASSVHRGSGNTIYF
j_call: TRBJ1-6; d_call: .; v_call: TRBV2; clone_size: .; cdr3_nt: TGTGCCAGCACCATACTCCCCCGGGGGGATTCACCCCTCCACTTT; cdr3_aa: CASTILPRGDSPLHF
j_call: TRBJ2-4; d_call: .; v_call: TRBV11-2; clone_size: .; cdr3_nt: TGTGCCAGCAGCTTTAGTCGGGGGCTAGCCAAAAACATTCAGTACTTC; cdr3_aa: CASSFSRGLAKNIQYF
j_call: TRBJ2-1; d_call: .; v_call: TRBV6-5; clone_size: .; cdr3_nt: TGTGCCACGTGGAGGGCAGCGTACAATGAGCAGTTCTTC; cdr3_aa: CATWRAAYNEQFF
j_call: TRBJ2-7; d_call: .; v_call: TRBV28; clone_size: .; cdr3_nt: TGTGCCAGCAGTTTATTTGCGGGGAGCCACGAGCAGTACTTC; cdr3_aa: CASSLFAGSHEQYF
j_call: TRBJ1-4; d_call: .; v_call: TRBV30; clone_size: .; cdr3_nt: TGTGCCTGGAGTAAGATTGATAATGAAAAACTGTTTTTT; cdr3_aa: CAWSKIDNEKLFF
j_call: TRBJ2-3; d_call: .; v_call: TRBV30; clone_size: .; cdr3_nt: TGTGCCTGGCAGGCGGGAGATACGCAGTATTTT; cdr3_aa: CAWQAGDTQYF
j_call: TRBJ2-3; d_call: .; v_call: TRBV19; clone_size: once; cdr3_nt: TGTGCCAGTAGTATTGGGCCTGGCACAGATACGCAGTATTTT; cdr3_aa: CASSIGPGTDTQYF
j_call: TRBJ2-2; d_call: .; v_call: TRBV5-1; clone_size: once; cdr3_nt: TGCGCCAGCAGGTTGGGGCCCCAGGGCAGCGGGGAGCTGTTTTTT; cdr3_aa: CASRLGPQGSGELFF
j_call: TRBJ2-1; d_call: .; v_call: TRBV14; clone_size: .; cdr3_nt: TGTGCCAGCGGACAGACCTACAATGAGCAGTTCTTC; cdr3_aa: CASGQTYNEQFF
j_call: TRBJ2-1; d_call: .; v_call: TRBV4-1; clone_size: .; cdr3_nt: TGCGCCAGCAGCTTCGCTAGCAATGAGCAGTTCTTC; cdr3_aa: CASSFASNEQFF
j_call: TRBJ1-5; d_call: TRBD1; v_call: TRBV5-5; clone_size: .; cdr3_nt: TGTGCCAGCAGCCTGGACAGGGGTTGGAAGCCCCAGCATTTT; cdr3_aa: CASSLDRGWKPQHF
j_call: TRBJ2-7; d_call: .; v_call: TRBV7-2; clone_size: .; cdr3_nt: TGTGCCAGCAGCTTAGTAGGGGCGGGCTACGAGCAGTACTTC; cdr3_aa: CASSLVGAGYEQYF
j_call: TRBJ2-3; d_call: TRBD1; v_call: TRBV7-2; clone_size: .; cdr3_nt: TGTGCCAGCAGCTCCGGGACAGGGACAGATACGCAGTATTTT; cdr3_aa: CASSSGTGTDTQYF